This TCR beta chain was obtained from a study of blood T cells in healthy people across ages. Through a sample-barcoded 5' primer and a J-beta primer mix, a second PCR was run for about 6 to 11 cycles. TCRdb re-called the 5' RACE reads through MiXCR, storing one row per CDR3 protein. The sample has 1.8 million or so distinct CDR3 sequences; about two fifths are singletons. The source material was blood. This TCR came from a human donor in good health.

CDR3 nucleotides: TGCAGTGCGACTACGTGGGGTGACGATCAGCCCCAGCATTTT. Amino acids: CSATTWGDDQPQHF. The chain joins TRBV20-1 to TRBJ1-5, with D uncertain. The germline V and J ends were trimmed by 6 bases and 5 bases, with 17 bases remaining between them. This CDR3 has 14 residues. The V gene's germline CDR1 is DFQATT and CDR2 SNEGSKA (reference sequence).